Listed below are T cell receptor beta chains from one sample, sequenced in a study of sequential checkpoint blockade in melanoma. The assay was immunoSEQ multiplex PCR, and TCRdb's table has in-frame clones only and misses some. This table has 3,000 to 4,500 clones, approximately 24% appearing once. The sample consisted of tumor tissue (inferred from file names), taken from a patient given nivolumab and ipilimumab in sequence. These receptors all come from a human donor with melanoma. The CDR3 runs from the conserved cysteine through the conserved F or W. The D gene is left open where the match is weak.

TRBV6-7	TRBJ1-1	NA	CASRTYTEAFF
TRBV11-3	TRBJ1-2	NA	CASSLAGRTNYGYTF
TRBV5-1	TRBJ1-1	NA	CASREKGFIPLTEAFF
TRBV6-8	TRBJ2-3	NA	CASKILRAFDTQYF
TRBV6-8	TRBJ1-1	NA	CASSVESPGYPEAFF
TRBV6-8	TRBJ1-2	NA	CAISVPGQNYGYTF
TRBV9	TRBJ1-2	NA	CASSRQTSNYGYTF
TRBV6-8	TRBJ1-2	NA	CASSLSPNYGYTF
TRBV11-3	TRBJ2-2	NA	CASSLFSGRANTGELFF
TRBV6-8	TRBJ1-5	NA	CASRPLVGQPQHF
TRBV6-8	TRBJ2-7	TRBD1	CASRIGQGFHEQYF
TRBV9	TRBJ2-2	TRBD2	CASSVSSGVSGGELFF
TRBV19	TRBJ1-1	NA	CASTWGRGNTEAFF
TRBV29-1	TRBJ1-4	TRBD1	CSVAQGTGFLEKLFF
TRBV7-1	TRBJ1-1	NA	CASSHYPNTEAFF
TRBV11-3	TRBJ2-2	TRBD1	CASSRQGKWTGELFF
TRBV1	TRBJ1-2	NA	CASSQDETGVYGYTF
TRBV19	TRBJ1-4	TRBD1	CASSGRQGDQGEKLFF
TRBV18	TRBJ1-4	NA	CASSPNVQGANEKLFF
TRBV10-3	TRBJ1-4	NA	CAISEVATNEKLFF
TRBV5-1	TRBJ2-1	TRBD2	CASSLVAGGGDHQFF
TRBV9	TRBJ1-3	TRBD1	CASSVQSTGGTDGNTIYF
TRBV11-3	TRBJ1-1	NA	CASSSPQRAGPEAFF